Shown below are 27 T cell receptor beta chains from a single sample sequenced in a study of blood T cell repertoires in COVID-19. Method: immunoSEQ multiplex PCR; TCRdb's copy keeps in-frame clones and lacks some. The sample holds approximately 190,000 clones; about four fifths are singletons and the top ten take roughly 7%. Sequenced: PBMCs or T cells enriched from blood (not recorded which). These receptor sequences come from a man between 35 and 55 years old who had recovered from COVID-19.

J is TRBJ1-2 and V is TRBV6-4, with a possible D match to TRBD1 (5 bases). Germline assignment: CDR1 MRHNA and CDR2 SNTAGT. CDR3 length: 13 residues. V lost 0 bases, J lost 10 bases, and 12 bases lay in between. In DNA, the CDR3 is TGTGCCAGCAGTGACTCGAGTCAGGGCGTCTACACCTTC. Protein product: CASSDSSQGVYTF.

The chain recombines TRBV25-1 with TRBJ1-4; possibly TRBD1 for D (5 bases). The CDR3 has 17 amino acids. V was pared by 2 bases and J by 0 bases, with 13 bases between. Germline V gene data show CDR1 as MGHDK and CDR2 as SYGVNS. The CDR3 coding sequence is TGTGCCAGCAGTGAAAACTACGAGACAGCAACTAATGAAAAACTGTTTTTT. This sequence encodes CASSENYETATNEKLFF.

The V call is TRBV12-3 or TRBV12-4, the J call TRBJ1-6; D not resolved. The CDR3 extends over 13 amino acids. With 7 bases removed from V and 2 bases from J, the gap between germline ends came to 6 bases. The CDR3 spells CASTDTYNSPLHF. Written as DNA, the CDR3 is TGTGCCAGCACCGACACCTATAATTCACCCCTCCACTTT.

The chain uses TRBV15 and TRBJ1-1; D is perhaps TRBD1 (6 bases). V lost 1 base and J lost 8, with 17 bases in between. CDR3 length equals 15 residues. CDR1 and CDR2 (germline): LNHNV, YYDKDF (reference sequence). Written as DNA, the CDR3 is TGTGCCACCAGCAGAGTTAGGGGGTCAGGGACCGAAGCTTTCTTT. Protein product: CATSRVRGSGTEAFF. The complete variable domain, with remaining parts taken from reference TRBV15 and TRBJ1-1, reads DAMVIQNPRYQVTQFGKPVTLSCSQTLNHNVMYWYQQKSSQAPKLLFHYYDKDFNNEADTPDNFQSRRPNTSFCFLDIRSPGLGDTAMYLCATSRVRGSGTEAFFGQGTRLTVV.

V gene TRBV28 combines with J gene TRBJ1-2, with 8 bases aligning to TRBD1. V shed 0 bases and J 8 bases; nucleotides not matched to a gene: 2. The CDR3 length is 13 residues. CDR1 and CDR2 (germline): MDHEN, SYDVKM. The chain's CDR3 is CASSLWTGVGYTF. For the CDR3, the DNA is TGTGCCAGCAGTTTATGGACAGGGGTGGGCTACACCTTC.

This chain joins TRBV2 and TRBJ1-3, with D unclear. V was clipped by 4 bases and J by 6 bases, with 10 bases between them. The CDR3 runs to 13 residues. CDR1 and CDR2 from the germline V gene are SNHLY and FYNNEI. CDR3 amino acids: CASSVNTLNTIYF. The CDR3, as DNA: TGTGCCAGCAGTGTGAACACCCTAAACACCATATATTTT.

The chain carries TRBV4-2 and TRBJ1-2; weak D call: TRBD1 (6 bases). V lost 1 base and J lost 5, with 14 bases in between. The V gene's germline CDR1 is LGHNA and CDR2 YNFKEQ. This CDR3 is 15 amino acids long. CDR3 amino acids: CASSQGSGGQYGYTF. The CDR3 nucleotides read TGTGCCAGCAGCCAAGGATCCGGGGGGCAGTATGGCTACACCTTC.

The rearrangement joins TRBV5-4 to TRBJ1-1; D is possibly TRBD1 (5 bases). The V gene lost 5 bases and the J gene lost 6 bases, with 17 bases spanning the gap. The CDR3 length is 14 residues. In germline, CDR1 is SGHNT, CDR2 YYREEE (reference sequence). Written as DNA, the CDR3 is TGTGCCAGCAGAACTACCGGGGGGACGGCTGAAGCTTTCTTT. It is translated as CASRTTGGTAEAFF.

The chain uses TRBV6-5 and TRBJ1-2; D is possibly TRBD1 (5 bases). Between the trimmed V and J ends, which lost 6 bases and 5 bases, there was a span of 19 bases. Germline V gives CDR1 MNHEY, CDR2 SVGAGI. There are 15 residues in the CDR3. The CDR3 bases are TGTGCCAGCAGCCCAGGAAAGCAGGGTTATTATGGCTACACCTTC. Translation: CASSPGKQGYYGYTF.

V is TRBV19 and J is TRBJ2-5; 7 nucleotides agree with TRBD2. Germline V lookup: CDR1 LNHDA, CDR2 SQIVND (reference sequence). The CDR3 runs to 13 residues. With 6 bases clipped from V and 2 bases from J, the junction kept 3 bases outside the gene matches. This CDR3 reads CASRGRAQETQYF. The DNA for the CDR3 is TGTGCCAGTAGGGGGAGGGCTCAAGAGACCCAGTACTTC.

This chain links TRBV28 with TRBJ1-2; a possible D gene is TRBD1 (6 bases). Germline values: CDR1 MDHEN, CDR2 SYDVKM. CDR3 length equals 12 residues. V was trimmed by 8 bases and J by 5 bases, leaving 12 bases between them. This CDR3 reads CASGGARYGYTF. The CDR3 coding sequence is TGTGCCAGCGGGGGGGCAAGGTATGGCTACACCTTC.

As DNA, the CDR3 is TGCAGCGTTGAACCCCAGCGGAGGGGAGAAGCTTTCTTT. The encoded protein is CSVEPQRRGEAFF. The chain uses TRBV29-1 and TRBJ1-1; TRBD1 is a possible D gene (5 bases). The CDR3 has 13 amino acids. Trimming removed 2 bases from V and 8 bases from J, with 15 bases in between. CDR1 and CDR2 from the germline V gene are SQVTM and ANQGSEA.

This clone was seen a single time. The chain recombines TRBV6-1 with TRBJ1-4; 7 bases line up with TRBD1. V was clipped by 3 bases and J by 6 bases; unmatched bases: 10. CDR1 and CDR2 (germline): MNHNS, SASEGT. This CDR3 spans 16 amino acids. The CDR3: CASSDPPGQLHEKLFF. The CDR3 DNA is TGTGCCAGCAGTGATCCTCCGGGACAGCTCCATGAAAAACTGTTTTTT.

The V call is TRBV28, the J call TRBJ1-1; 7 nucleotides agree with TRBD1. Losses at the gene ends were 6 bases for V and 1 base for J; bases not matched to a gene: 14. Germline CDR1 is MDHEN and CDR2 is SYDVKM. This CDR3 contains 17 residues. The CDR3 sequence: CASRWRQYRGKNTEAFF. The CDR3 bases are TGTGCCAGCAGATGGAGGCAATACAGGGGTAAGAACACTGAAGCTTTCTTT.

The J gene is TRBJ2-2, the V gene TRBV28; maybe TRBD1 (6 bases). CDR3 length: 15 amino acids. From germline, CDR1 is MDHEN and CDR2 SYDVKM. V lost 6 bases to trimming and J lost 3 bases, with 14 bases between them. The CDR3 DNA sequence: TGTGCCAGCAGGAACGACAGGAAGCACACCGGGGAGCTGTTTTTT. Encoded protein: CASRNDRKHTGELFF.

This clone was seen only once. The chain combines TRBV24-1 with TRBJ2-5; 10 nucleotides match TRBD1. The CDR3 runs 15 residues. V shed 0 bases, J shed 3 bases, and the junction held 0 bases outside the gene matches. CDR1 and CDR2 (germline): KGHDR, SFDVKD. The CDR3 coding sequence is TGTGCCACCAGTGATTTGGGGACAGGGGAAGAGACCCAGTACTTC. Its translation is CATSDLGTGEETQYF.

The rearrangement joins TRBV4-2 to TRBJ1-6; perhaps TRBD1 as D (6 bases). Trimming took 0 bases from V and 4 from J, leaving 13 bases between them. Germline V gene lookup returns CDR1 LGHNA and CDR2 YNFKEQ. This CDR3 is 17 amino acids long. CDR3 residues: CASSQDRGADYNSPLHF. CDR3 nucleotides: TGTGCCAGCAGCCAAGACCGGGGGGCCGATTATAATTCACCCCTCCACTTT.

This rearrangement joins TRBV6-5 to TRBJ2-5; TRBD2 matches at 7 bases. V shed 6 bases, J shed 3 bases, and the junction held 7 bases outside the gene matches. CDR3 size: 14 residues. Germline CDR1 and CDR2: MNHEY and SVGAGI. The CDR3 DNA reads TGTGCCAGCAGCCCAGACAGCGGGGAAGAGACCCAGTACTTC. Encoded protein: CASSPDSGEETQYF.

The J gene is TRBJ2-1, the V gene TRBV2; D might be TRBD1 (6 bases). Germline CDR1 SNHLY, CDR2 FYNNEI. V was cut by 6 bases and J by 0 bases, with 15 bases left in between. The CDR3 loop spans 16 amino acids. CDR3 nucleotides: TGTGCCAGCAGGTCCAGGGGAAGGAGCTCCTACAATGAGCAGTTCTTC. Its translation is CASRSRGRSSYNEQFF.

The rearrangement joins TRBV11-2 to TRBJ1-2, with TRBD1 matching over 7 bases. The CDR3 consists of 14 residues. With V trimmed by 3 bases and J by 6 bases, 7 bases remained unmatched. In germline, CDR1 is SGHAT, CDR2 FQNNGV. The CDR3 loop reads CASSLGTATNGYTF. CDR3 coding DNA: TGTGCCAGCAGCTTGGGGACAGCTACCAATGGCTACACCTTC.

This clone was recorded a few times. The rearrangement joins TRBV12-2 to TRBJ1-5; TRBD1 reflects the table's D call only, with no check against the DNA. TRBV12-2 constitutes a pseudogene. The CDR3 runs to 15 residues. CDR3 amino acids: CASRLRGYSNQPQHF. The CDR3 DNA is TGTGCAAGTCGCTTAAGGGGTTATAGCAATCAGCCCCAGCATTTT.

The rearrangement joins TRBV5-6 to TRBJ1-1; D call uncertain. The CDR3 spans 15 residues. In germline, CDR1 is SGHDT, CDR2 YYEEEE. The V gene lost 3 bases and the J gene lost 4 bases, with 16 bases spanning the gap. The CDR3: CASSYVPAGGTEAFF. In nucleotides, the CDR3 is TGTGCCAGCAGCTACGTCCCGGCGGGAGGCACTGAAGCTTTCTTT.

A single count supports this clone. The chain combines TRBV19 with TRBJ1-5; TRBD1 might be the D (6 bases). CDR1 is LNHDA, CDR2 SQIVND, per germline (reference sequence). The CDR3 runs to 17 residues. V lost 3 bases and J lost 4, with 19 bases in between. The CDR3 sequence: CASSILRTVGANQPQHF. The CDR3 nucleotides are TGTGCCAGTAGTATCCTCAGGACGGTGGGGGCGAATCAGCCCCAGCATTTT.

The chain recombines TRBV2 with TRBJ1-2; D is perhaps TRBD1 (5 bases). The V and J ends lost 4 bases and 2 bases respectively, with 11 bases between them. The CDR3 runs to 14 residues. Per the germline V gene, CDR1 is SNHLY and CDR2 is FYNNEI. The CDR3 nucleotides are TGTGCCAGCAGTGCCCAGGGCAGGAACTATGGCTACACCTTC. As protein: CASSAQGRNYGYTF.

In its sample, this clone was seen once. This sequence joins TRBV15 and TRBJ1-5; tentatively, D is TRBD1 (5 bases). Germline V gives CDR1 LNHNV, CDR2 YYDKDF (reference sequence). V gave up 1 base and J gave up 3 bases, with 13 bases separating them. The CDR3 is made up of 16 amino acids. CDR3 coding DNA: TGTGCCACCAGCAGAGGCTCTGGACAACACAATCAGCCCCAGCATTTT. This encodes CATSRGSGQHNQPQHF.

This clone appeared once. The rearrangement joins TRBV4-1 to TRBJ1-1; no reliable D call. The CDR3 runs 14 residues. Germline-derived CDR1 and CDR2 are MGHRA and YSYEKL. Trimming shortened V by 2 bases and J by 4 bases, and 11 bases separated the two germline ends. The CDR3 protein is CASSQFEEGTEAFF. The CDR3 region has the DNA TGCGCCAGCAGCCAATTCGAGGAGGGCACTGAAGCTTTCTTT.

V usage is TRBV3-1 (or the pseudogene TRBV3-2) and J usage is TRBJ2-3, with D hard to call. This CDR3 spans 13 amino acids. V shed 1 base and J shed 5 bases, with 7 bases lying between them. Germline CDR1 LGHDT, CDR2 YNNKEL (reference sequence). In nucleotides, the CDR3 is TGTGCCAGCAGCCAAGTTAGGAGAGATACGCAGTATTTT. This sequence encodes CASSQVRRDTQYF.